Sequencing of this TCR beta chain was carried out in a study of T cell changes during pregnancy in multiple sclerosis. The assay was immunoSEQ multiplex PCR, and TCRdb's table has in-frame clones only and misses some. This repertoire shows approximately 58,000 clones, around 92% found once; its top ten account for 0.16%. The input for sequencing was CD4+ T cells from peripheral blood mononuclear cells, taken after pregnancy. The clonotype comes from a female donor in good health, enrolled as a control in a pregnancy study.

This CDR3 reads CASSPRQGESTEAFF. The CDR3 bases are TGTGCCAGCAGCCCCCGACAGGGAGAAAGCACTGAAGCTTTCTTT. The chain combines TRBV7-2 with TRBJ1-1; 7 nucleotides line up with TRBD1. Trimming removed 5 bases from V and 4 bases from J; junction bases left unmatched: 10. The CDR3 contains 15 residues. From germline, CDR1 is SGHTA and CDR2 FQGNSA. The variable domain in full, completed from reference TRBV7-2 and TRBJ1-1, reads GAGVSQSPSNKVTEKGKDVELRCDPISGHTALYWYRQSLGQGLEFLIYFQGNSAPDKSGLPSDRFSAERTGGSVSTLTIQRTQQEDSAVYLCASSPRQGESTEAFFGQGTRLTVV.